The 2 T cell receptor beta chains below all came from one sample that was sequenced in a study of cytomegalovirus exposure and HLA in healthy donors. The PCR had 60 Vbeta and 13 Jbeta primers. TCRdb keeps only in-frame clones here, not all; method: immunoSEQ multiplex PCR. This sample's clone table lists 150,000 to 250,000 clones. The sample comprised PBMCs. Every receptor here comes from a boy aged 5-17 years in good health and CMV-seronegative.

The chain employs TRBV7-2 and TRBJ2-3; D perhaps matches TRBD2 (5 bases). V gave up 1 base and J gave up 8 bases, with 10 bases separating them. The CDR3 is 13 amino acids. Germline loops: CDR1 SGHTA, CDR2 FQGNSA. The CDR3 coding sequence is TGTGCCAGCAGCTTAGTCCCTAGCAGTACGCAGTATTTT. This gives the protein CASSLVPSSTQYF.

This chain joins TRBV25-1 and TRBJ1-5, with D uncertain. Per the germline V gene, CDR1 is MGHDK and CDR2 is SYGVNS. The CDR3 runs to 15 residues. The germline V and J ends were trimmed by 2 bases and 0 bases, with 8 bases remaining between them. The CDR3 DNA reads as TGTGCCAGCAGTGAACGAGGATATAGCAATCAGCCCCAGCATTTT. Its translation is CASSERGYSNQPQHF.